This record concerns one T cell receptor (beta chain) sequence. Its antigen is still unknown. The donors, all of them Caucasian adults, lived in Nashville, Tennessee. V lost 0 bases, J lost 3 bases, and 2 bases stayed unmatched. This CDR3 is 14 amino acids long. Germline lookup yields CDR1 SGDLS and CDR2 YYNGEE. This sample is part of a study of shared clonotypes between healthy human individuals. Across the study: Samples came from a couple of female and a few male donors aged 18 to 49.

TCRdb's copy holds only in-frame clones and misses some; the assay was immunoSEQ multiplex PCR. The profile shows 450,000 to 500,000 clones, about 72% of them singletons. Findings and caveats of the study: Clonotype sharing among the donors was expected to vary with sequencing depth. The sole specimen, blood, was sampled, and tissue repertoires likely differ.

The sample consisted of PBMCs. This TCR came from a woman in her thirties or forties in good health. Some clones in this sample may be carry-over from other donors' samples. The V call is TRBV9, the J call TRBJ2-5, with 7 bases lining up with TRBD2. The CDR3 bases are TGTGCCAGCAGCGTAGATGCGGGAGAAGAGACCCAGTACTTC. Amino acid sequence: CASSVDAGEETQYF.